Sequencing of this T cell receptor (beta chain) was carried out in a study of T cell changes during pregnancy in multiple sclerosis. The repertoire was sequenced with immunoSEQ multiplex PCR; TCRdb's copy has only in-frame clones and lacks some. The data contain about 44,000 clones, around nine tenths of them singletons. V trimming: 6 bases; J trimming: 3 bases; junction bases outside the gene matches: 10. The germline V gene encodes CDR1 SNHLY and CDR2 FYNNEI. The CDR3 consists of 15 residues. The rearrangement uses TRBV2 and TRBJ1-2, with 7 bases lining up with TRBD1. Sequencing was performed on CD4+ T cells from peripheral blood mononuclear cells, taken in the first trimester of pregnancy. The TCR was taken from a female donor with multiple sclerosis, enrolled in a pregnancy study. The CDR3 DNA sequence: TGTGCCAGCAGAGAGACAGGGTTAGGCGACTATGGCTACACCTTC. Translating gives CASRETGLGDYGYTF.